This T cell receptor (beta chain) was recorded in a study of blood T cell repertoires in COVID-19. The overall study: COVID-19 samples from acute and convalescent phases originated in the United States, Italy and Spain. T cells, B-cell-depleted T cells, or PBMCs supplied cDNA or gDNA.

Trimming took 5 bases from V and 5 from J, leaving 16 bases between them. Germline CDR1 is MNHEY and CDR2 is SMNVEV (reference sequence). The CDR3 runs 14 residues. Categorization into cohorts depended on clinical history that participants reported. Original processing notes: Reference gene primer amplification in the assay estimated nucleated cell counts. Clones were read by immunoSEQ multiplex PCR, and TCRdb kept only the in-frame ones, dropping some. D and trimming were read from the DNA, whereas the V and J calls and clone size are those reported in that table. The data contain about 440,000 clones, roughly 91% of them singletons.

This chain joins TRBV27 and TRBJ2-7; perhaps TRBD2 as D (7 bases). The sample was PBMCs or T cells enriched from blood (not recorded which). The TCR comes from a man between 18 and 35 years old who had recovered from COVID-19. Here the CDR3 DNA reads TGTGCCAGCAGTCTCCTCGGGGGGCAGAACGAGCAGTACTTC. Protein product: CASSLLGGQNEQYF.